This TCR beta chain was sequenced for a study of Ad26.COV2.S vaccination and SARS-CoV-2 variants. Study overall: The authors gave Ad26.COV2.S intramuscularly, either once or twice 56 days apart. Study-wide findings and caveats: It is possible that the TCR breadth and depth analyses underestimated the total T cell responses.

Germline CDR1 MNHEY, CDR2 SVGEGT. The CDR3 sequence is 14 residues long. The junction had 3 bases not matched to a gene; V was cut back by 2 bases and J by 4 bases. To note about this clone: Its matching antigen is unknown.

Sequencing was performed with immunoSEQ multiplex PCR; in TCRdb, only in-frame clones are kept and a portion is missing. This table holds about 350,000 clones, 88% found once. Treatment: some 20 received Ad26.COV2.S at low or high dose, single or two shots; several received placebo; per-sample allocation not given. It was on day 63 after the first vaccine or placebo injection that samples were taken. An Ad26 vector expressing Wuhan-strain SARS-CoV-2 spike constituted the vaccine. The origin of this receptor is a person aged 18-60 years who received the Ad26.COV2.S COVID-19 vaccine or a placebo. The sequenced sample was peripheral blood, obtained in a trial of Ad26.COV2.S vaccine versus placebo. The chain employs TRBV6-2 or TRBV6-3 and TRBJ2-3, with 7 bases matching TRBD2. The CDR3 DNA is TGTGCCAGCAGTTACCAACGGGAGGCAGATACGCAGTATTTT. The encoded protein is CASSYQREADTQYF.